This TCR beta chain was profiled in a study of early T cells in non-severe SARS-CoV-2 infection. TCRdb re-called the 5' RACE reads through MiXCR, storing one row per CDR3 protein. Altogether roughly 77,000 distinct CDR3 sequences are present, less than 15% being singletons, with the ten largest covering 4% to 5%. The CDR3 has 15 amino acids. The ends were cut back, 5 bases at V and 2 bases at J, with 15 bases in the middle. CDR1 is DFQATT and CDR2 is SNEGSKA in the germline V gene (reference sequence). Sequenced sample: whole blood. This rearrangement joins TRBV20-1 to TRBJ2-2, with D maybe TRBD1 (5 bases). This TCR was recovered from an adult who was a healthcare worker with PCR-confirmed SARS-CoV-2 infection or an uninfected control (not recorded which). CDR3 sequence reads: CSAGRFRDNTGELFF. The CDR3 nucleotides read TGCAGTGCTGGCCGATTCAGGGATAACACCGGGGAGCTGTTTTTT.